The present T cell receptor beta chain was sequenced within a study of T cell responses to AZD1222 COVID-19 vaccine. Trimming stripped 0 bases from V and 7 bases from J, with 12 bases between. The CDR3 sequence is 15 residues long. The V gene's germline CDR1 is LNHNV and CDR2 YYDKDF (reference sequence). The table came from immunoSEQ multiplex PCR; TCRdb's copy has only in-frame clones and leaves some out. The sample includes about 200,000 clones, 85% to 95% of them seen just once. This TCR was sampled from an adult who received the AZD1222 COVID-19 vaccine. The chain uses TRBV15 and TRBJ1-4, with D perhaps TRBD1 (5 bases). Sequences were derived from peripheral blood, sampled 28 days after the second AZD1222 dose. The CDR3 is CATSRDLQGSEKLFF. CDR3 DNA: TGTGCCACCAGCAGAGATCTCCAGGGCAGTGAAAAACTGTTTTTT.